This T cell receptor (beta chain) was profiled in a study of T and B cells in COVID-19 patients. Multiplex PCR with BIOMED2 TRB-A/B primer pools amplified TRB rearrangements. TCRdb reprocessed the multiplex PCR reads with MiXCR, giving one entry per CDR3 protein. The table has about 4,100 distinct CDR3 sequences, about 29% seen once. The CDR3 length is 15 residues. Trimming removed 6 bases at V and 1 base at J, with 15 bases between. TRB was amplified from about 250-500 ng of blood genomic DNA. The sequenced material came from blood. V and J are TRBV12-3 or TRBV12-4 and TRBJ2-5; a weak D match, TRBD2 (6 bases). This sequence originates from a human donor with active COVID-19. The donor label of this sample is uncertain. The CDR3 coding sequence is TGTGCCAGCAGGGGGGGACTTCTGGCCCAAGAGACCCAGTACTTC. It translates to CASRGGLLAQETQYF.